The present TCR beta chain was sequenced within a study of cytomegalovirus exposure and HLA in healthy donors. In the study overall: An analysis done earlier identified 117 million unique TCR beta sequences from approximately 200 million T cells. Study-wide findings and caveats: Later on, an analysis tied 15,000 or so TCR beta sequences to HLA alleles at 0.05 false discovery rate.

Primers: 60 Vbeta forward and 13 Jbeta reverse. The data were produced by immunoSEQ multiplex PCR, yet TCRdb's version contains in-frame clones alone and is incomplete. The data show about 130,000 clones, approximately 84% seen once. Worth noting for this clone: Its target is unknown.

Each of the donors was a healthy bone marrow donor. At sampling all donors were nominally healthy, likely with unrecorded immune exposures. The V end lost 5 bases, the J end lost 3 bases, and 14 bases lay between the germline ends. In germline, CDR1 is SEHNR, CDR2 FQNEAQ (reference sequence). The CDR3 spans 16 residues. This TCR was recovered from a boy aged 2 to 9 in good health and CMV-seronegative. This chain uses TRBV7-9 with TRBJ1-6, with TRBD1 as a possible D gene (5 bases). Sequencing input: PBMCs. CDR3 amino acids: CASSLISDNYNSPLHF. DNA of the CDR3: TGTGCCAGCAGCCTAATATCGGACAACTATAATTCACCCCTCCACTTT.